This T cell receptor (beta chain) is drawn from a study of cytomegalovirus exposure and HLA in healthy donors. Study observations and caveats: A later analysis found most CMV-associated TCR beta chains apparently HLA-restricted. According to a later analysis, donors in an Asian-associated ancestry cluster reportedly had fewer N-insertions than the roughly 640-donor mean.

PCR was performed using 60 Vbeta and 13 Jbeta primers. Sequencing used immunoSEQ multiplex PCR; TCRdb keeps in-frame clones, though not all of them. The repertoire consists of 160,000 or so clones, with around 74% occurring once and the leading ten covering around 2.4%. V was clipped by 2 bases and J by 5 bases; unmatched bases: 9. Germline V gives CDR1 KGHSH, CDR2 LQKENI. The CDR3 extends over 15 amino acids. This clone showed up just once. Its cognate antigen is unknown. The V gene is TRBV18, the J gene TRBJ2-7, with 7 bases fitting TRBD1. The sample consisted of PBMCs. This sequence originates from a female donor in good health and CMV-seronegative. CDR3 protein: CASSPEDRLGDEQYF. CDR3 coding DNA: TGTGCCAGCTCACCAGAGGACAGGTTGGGCGACGAGCAGTACTTC. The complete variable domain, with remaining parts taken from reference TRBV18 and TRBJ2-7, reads NAGVMQNPRHLVRRRGQEARLRCSPMKGHSHVYWYRQLPEEGLKFMVYLQKENIIDESGMPKERFSAEFPKEGPSILRIQQVVRGDSAAYFCASSPEDRLGDEQYFGPGTRLTVT.